This TCR beta chain derives from a study of cytomegalovirus exposure and HLA in healthy donors. A note on this clone: The antigen is unknown.

Study results and caveats: It was reportedly the case that the classifier diagnosed cytomegalovirus status with high specificity and sensitivity. A later analysis linked a missense DCLRE1C variant to TCR beta V- and J-gene trimming. CMV serostatus was the only immune exposure information that was available.

In the PCR, 60 Vbeta and 13 Jbeta primers were used. Only in-frame clones appear in the TCRdb table, and some are missing; sequencing was by immunoSEQ multiplex PCR. The profile shows roughly 100,000 clones, around 75% of them singletons. The sample taken for sequencing was PBMCs. The source of this sequence is a man in his thirties or forties in good health and CMV-seropositive.

Here the CDR3 reads CASSTRDRASLYGYTF. The CDR3 nucleotides read TGTGCCAGCAGCACTCGGGACAGGGCGTCTCTTTATGGCTACACCTTC. The chain recombines TRBV9 with TRBJ1-2; the match to TRBD1 covers 9 bases. Germline values: CDR1 SGDLS, CDR2 YYNGEE. This CDR3 region has 16 residues. The J segment lost 5 bases and the V segment lost 4 bases, leaving 12 bases of the junction unmatched.